A single sample is the source of the 30 T cell receptor beta chains below, sequenced in a study of blood T cell repertoires in COVID-19. This table comes from immunoSEQ multiplex PCR, and its TCRdb copy is limited to in-frame clones, with some not included. The sample lists tens of thousands of clones, more than 70% seen once, with roughly 15% in the top ten. Sample: peripheral blood. These receptor sequences come from a human donor in a cohort sampled during active COVID-19.

The chain is built from TRBV9 and TRBJ2-1, with TRBD1 as a possible D gene (7 bases). Germline CDR1 SGDLS, CDR2 YYNGEE. The CDR3 consists of 13 residues. Trimming shortened V by 4 bases and J by 6 bases, and 11 bases separated the two germline ends. The CDR3 sequence: CASSQGGSNEQFF. In nucleotides, the CDR3 is TGTGCCAGCAGCCAGGGGGGTTCCAATGAGCAGTTCTTC.

V and J are TRBV4-2 and TRBJ2-5; D is perhaps TRBD2 (6 bases). The CDR3 sequence is 15 residues long. V lost 1 base and J 2 bases, leaving 11 bases between the germline ends. CDR1 LGHNA and CDR2 YNFKEQ come from the germline V gene. The CDR3 is CASSQVVAAQETQYF. CDR3 in DNA: TGTGCCAGCAGCCAAGTTGTAGCGGCACAAGAGACCCAGTACTTC.

This sequence joins TRBV7-2 and TRBJ1-3; D gene unclear. Germline CDR1 is SGHTA and CDR2 is FQGNSA. The length of the CDR3 is 16 residues. Trimming took off 7 bases at V and 0 bases at J, with 16 bases between the two ends. CDR3 in DNA: TGTGCCAGCACCGTTCCGTCGGGGAGCTCTGGAAACACCATATATTTT. It specifies CASTVPSGSSGNTIYF.

The chain recombines TRBV5-4 with TRBJ2-1; TRBD1 might be the D (6 bases). V was clipped by 1 base and J by 3 bases, with 14 bases between them. Germline CDR1 is SGHNT and CDR2 is YYREEE (reference sequence). This CDR3 has 16 amino acids. Here the CDR3 reads CASSLSGGAVYNEQFF. CDR3 nucleotides: TGTGCCAGCAGCTTGAGTGGGGGCGCGGTCTACAATGAGCAGTTCTTC.

J is TRBJ2-3 and V is TRBV5-4; D is ambiguous. CDR3 length: 15 amino acids. The ends were cut back, 0 bases at V and 0 bases at J, with 8 bases in the middle. Germline CDR1 SGHNT, CDR2 YYREEE (reference sequence). CDR3 residues: CASSLDQVSTDTQYF. In nucleotides, the CDR3 is TGTGCCAGCAGCTTGGATCAGGTTAGCACAGATACGCAGTATTTT. The full variable domain, rest sourced from reference TRBV5-4 and TRBJ2-3, is ETGVTQSPTHLIKTRGQQVTLRCSSQSGHNTVSWYQQALGQGPQFIFQYYREEENGRGNFPPRFSGLQFPNYSSELNVNALELDDSALYLCASSLDQVSTDTQYFGPGTRLTVL.

The chain is built from TRBV6-5 and TRBJ1-4; 10 positions agree with TRBD1. CDR3 length: 14 amino acids. From germline, CDR1 is MNHEY and CDR2 SVGAGI. Unmatched junction bases numbered 6, after V lost 6 bases and J lost 8 bases. The DNA of the CDR3 is TGTGCCAGCAGGAGACAGGGGGCCGTCGAAAAACTGTTTTTT. Translating gives CASRRQGAVEKLFF.

The chain joins TRBV5-4 to TRBJ2-1; D is perhaps TRBD1 (6 bases). Trimming took 1 base from V and 4 from J, leaving 15 bases between them. The CDR3 is 16 amino acids. Germline V gene sequence: CDR1 SGHNT, CDR2 YYREEE (reference sequence). In DNA form, the CDR3 reads TGTGCCAGCAGCTTGCTGCAGGGGTCGGGGTACAATGAGCAGTTCTTC. Residues: CASSLLQGSGYNEQFF.

The chain combines TRBV3-1 (or the pseudogene TRBV3-2) with TRBJ1-2; TRBD1 agrees at 9 bases. Germline values: CDR1 LGHDT, CDR2 YNNKEL (reference sequence). CDR3 length: 15 amino acids. The ends lost 4 bases at V and 7 bases at J; junction bases unmatched: 10. This CDR3 reads CASSLTGTGPSGYTF. The CDR3 bases are TGTGCCAGCAGCCTTACCGGGACAGGGCCGTCTGGCTACACCTTC.

This clone has a single count. The chain employs TRBV7-9 and TRBJ1-4, with 9 bases identical to TRBD1. The ends lost 5 bases at V and 5 bases at J; junction bases unmatched: 9. The CDR3 is 16 residues long. Germline CDR1 and CDR2: SEHNR and FQNEAQ (reference sequence). The CDR3 region is CASSRDRGAYNEKLFF. The DNA for the CDR3 is TGTGCCAGCAGCCGAGACAGGGGGGCTTACAATGAAAAACTGTTTTTT.

The V call is TRBV10-3, the J call TRBJ1-1; TRBD1 agrees at 7 bases. Per germline, CDR1 ENHRY and CDR2 SYGVKD. Trimming took 0 bases from V and 1 from J; bases not matched to a gene: 8. The CDR3 extends over 17 amino acids. The CDR3 coding sequence is TGTGCCATCAGTGAGTCGAGAGGGGACAGACAGAACACTGAAGCTTTCTTT. It is translated as CAISESRGDRQNTEAFF.

The genes are TRBV11-2 and TRBJ1-5, with D possibly TRBD1 on 6 matching bases. Trimming shortened V by 4 bases and J by 1 base, and 11 bases separated the two germline ends. The CDR3 spans 15 residues. Germline CDR1 is SGHAT and CDR2 is FQNNGV. The CDR3 loop is CASSWNGQSNQPQHF. The CDR3 DNA reads as TGTGCCAGCAGCTGGAATGGACAGAGCAATCAGCCCCAGCATTTT.

Only one count was recorded for this clone. The V gene is TRBV24-1, the J gene TRBJ2-7, with D perhaps matching TRBD2 (5 bases). Germline V gene data show CDR1 as KGHDR and CDR2 as SFDVKD. V shed 5 bases and J shed 0 bases, with 7 bases lying between them. The CDR3 sequence is 13 residues long. CDR3 nucleotides: TGTGCCACCAGTGGGGCGGGCTCCTACGAGCAGTACTTC. It is translated as CATSGAGSYEQYF.

This chain connects TRBV10-3 to TRBJ2-3; 10 bases map to TRBD2. The CDR3 has 15 residues. CDR1 is ENHRY and CDR2 is SYGVKD in the germline V gene. Unmatched junction bases numbered 6, after V lost 3 bases and J lost 6 bases. As DNA, the CDR3 is TGTGCCATCAGTGAATTAGCGGGGGGTTACGATACGCAGTATTTT. Translation: CAISELAGGYDTQYF.

This clone was seen a handful of times. The rearrangement joins TRBV6-1 to TRBJ2-3; 7 bases match TRBD2. Germline CDR1 is MNHNS and CDR2 is SASEGT. V dropped 4 bases and J dropped 0; count of bases not matched to a gene: 7. This CDR3 region has 16 residues. CDR3 bases: TGTGCCAGCAGTGTCCTAGCGGCCTCTAGCACAGATACGCAGTATTTT. Residues: CASSVLAASSTDTQYF.

The chain joins TRBV19 to TRBJ1-4; D is ambiguous. This CDR3 is 16 amino acids long. V was pared by 4 bases and J by 7 bases, with 19 bases between. Germline V lookup: CDR1 LNHDA, CDR2 SQIVND (reference sequence). CDR3 amino acids: CASSTSPGLGGEKLFF. The CDR3 DNA follows: TGTGCCAGTAGTACTTCCCCGGGGTTAGGCGGTGAAAAACTGTTTTTT. The variable domain in full, completed from reference TRBV19 and TRBJ1-4, reads DGGITQSPKYLFRKEGQNVTLSCEQNLNHDAMYWYRQDPGQGLRLIYYSQIVNDFQKGDIAEGYSVSREKKESFPLTVTSAQKNPTAFYLCASSTSPGLGGEKLFFGSGTQLSVL.

The chain recombines TRBV6-2 or TRBV6-3 with TRBJ2-5; 12 nucleotides agree with TRBD2. V was clipped by 6 bases and J by 2 bases; unmatched bases: 4. Per germline, CDR1 MNHEY and CDR2 SVGEGT. The CDR3 length is 15 residues. For the CDR3, the DNA is TGTGCCAGCAGCCCACTAGCGGGGGGACAAGAGACCCAGTACTTC. Its translation: CASSPLAGGQETQYF.

The chain carries TRBV6-6 and TRBJ2-7; D may be TRBD2 (6 bases). This CDR3 region has 13 residues. Germline CDR1 is MNHNY and CDR2 is SVGAGI (reference sequence). Deletions cut 4 bases from V and 3 bases from J, with 10 bases between. In DNA form, the CDR3 reads TGTGCCAGCAGTTGGGCCGGGGGCTACGAGCAGTACTTC. Translation gives CASSWAGGYEQYF.

The gene calls are TRBV6-2 or TRBV6-3 and TRBJ1-2; no definite D call. This CDR3 spans 15 amino acids. V lost 2 bases and J lost 6, with 16 bases in between. Germline V CDR1 and CDR2: MNHEY, SVGEGT. CDR3 sequence: CASSYRGGVRDGYTF. The CDR3 DNA is TGTGCCAGCAGTTACCGTGGCGGCGTCCGGGATGGCTACACCTTC.

This rearrangement joins TRBV7-9 to TRBJ1-2; 8 bases are a match to TRBD1. J gave up 4 bases and V 6 bases, and 13 bases lay outside the gene matches. This CDR3 region has 16 residues. Germline CDR1 is SEHNR and CDR2 is FQNEAQ (reference sequence). The CDR3 bases are TGTGCCAGCAGTTCCTCTTCTACAGGGGGTGGCTATGGCTACACCTTC. Amino acids: CASSSSSTGGGYGYTF.

This rearrangement joins TRBV29-1 to TRBJ2-5; 8 bases fit TRBD2. CDR1 and CDR2 (germline): SQVTM, ANQGSEA. V lost 4 bases and J lost 9; bases outside the gene matches: 16. The CDR3 is 15 residues long. The CDR3 DNA reads as TGCAGCGTTGTGCCTCGGCGGGGGGATCGGGGGGCCCAGTACTTC. This gives the protein CSVVPRRGDRGAQYF.

The chain combines TRBV29-1 with TRBJ2-1; 7 bases fit TRBD2. CDR1 is SQVTM, CDR2 ANQGSEA, per germline. The CDR3 is 13 residues long. V shed 4 bases, J shed 9 bases, and the junction held 9 bases outside the gene matches. The CDR3 is CSVVLAGMGEQFF. The CDR3 DNA is TGCAGCGTTGTATTAGCGGGCATGGGTGAGCAGTTCTTC.

The chain links TRBV7-6 to TRBJ1-1, with D possibly being TRBD1 (6 bases). The V gene's germline CDR1 is SGHVS and CDR2 FNYEAQ. The CDR3 contains 13 residues. V was pared by 5 bases and J by 4 bases, with 11 bases between. The CDR3 nucleotides read TGTGCCAGCAGCCAAGGGGGGGGCACTGAAGCTTTCTTT. Amino acid sequence: CASSQGGGTEAFF. Full variable domain (rest looked up from reference TRBV7-6 and TRBJ1-1): GAGVSQSPRYKVTKRGQDVALRCDPISGHVSLYWYRQALGQGPEFLTYFNYEAQQDKSGLPNDRFSAERPEGSISTLTIQRTEQRDSAMYRCASSQGGGTEAFFGQGTRLTVV.

V gene TRBV19 combines with J gene TRBJ1-4; TRBD1 might be the D (5 bases). The CDR3 is 14 amino acids. Deletions cut 3 bases from V and 6 bases from J, with 11 bases between. Germline V gives CDR1 LNHDA, CDR2 SQIVND (reference sequence). In DNA form, the CDR3 reads TGTGCCAGTAGTATGTTACAGGATTATGAAAAACTGTTTTTT. Its translation: CASSMLQDYEKLFF.

This CDR3 is CASREGGAGNTIYF. The DNA of the CDR3 is TGTGCCAGCAGGGAAGGGGGCGCGGGAAACACCATATATTTT. J is TRBJ1-3 and V is TRBV6-6; 7 bases align to TRBD1. V was pared by 6 bases and J by 4 bases, with 6 bases of the junction left unmatched. Germline CDR1 and CDR2: MNHNY and SVGAGI (reference sequence). CDR3 length: 14 residues.

This rearrangement joins TRBV5-5 to TRBJ2-2, with TRBD2 identical over 11 bases. Trimming removed 3 bases from V and 0 bases from J; junction bases left unmatched: 4. The germline V gene has CDR1 SGHKS and CDR2 YYEKEE (reference sequence). The CDR3 spans 17 residues. Here the CDR3 DNA reads TGTGCCAGCAGCTCACTAGCGGGGGATTCGAACACCGGGGAGCTGTTTTTT. Translated: CASSSLAGDSNTGELFF.

The chain joins TRBV20-1 to TRBJ1-5; no firm D call. The CDR3 length is 14 residues. V was trimmed by 3 bases and J by 2 bases, leaving 11 bases between them. The germline CDR1 and CDR2 sequences are DFQATT and SNEGSKA (reference sequence). As DNA, the CDR3 is TGCAGTGCTAGTGGTGGGCTCGGCAATCAGCCCCAGCATTTT. This translates into CSASGGLGNQPQHF.

The V and J genes are TRBV12-5 and TRBJ2-1; 9 bases match TRBD2. The length of the CDR3 is 16 residues. V shed 0 bases and J 4 bases; nucleotides not matched to a gene: 4. The germline CDR1 and CDR2 sequences are LGHNT and FRNRAP. DNA of the CDR3: TGTGCTAGTGGTTTGGTGGCGGGAGGGCCATACAATGAGCAGTTCTTC. It is translated as CASGLVAGGPYNEQFF. The full variable domain, its missing parts supplied by reference TRBV12-5 and TRBJ2-1, is DARVTQTPRHKVTEMGQEVTMRCQPILGHNTVFWYRQTMMQGLELLAYFRNRAPLDDSGMPKDRFSAEMPDATLATLKIQPSEPRDSAVYFCASGLVAGGPYNEQFFGPGTRLTVL.

V is TRBV5-1 and J is TRBJ2-3, with D maybe TRBD1 (6 bases). This CDR3 has 15 residues. Germline values: CDR1 SGHRS, CDR2 YFSETQ. The germline V and J ends were trimmed by 0 bases and 2 bases, with 10 bases remaining between them. CDR3 sequence reads: CASSLEAGDTDTQYF. As DNA, the CDR3 is TGCGCCAGCAGCTTGGAGGCAGGGGACACAGATACGCAGTATTTT.

The rearrangement uses TRBV7-6 and TRBJ1-6; 7 bases fit TRBD1. V gave up 0 bases and J gave up 10 bases; unmatched junction bases: 12. The germline gives CDR1 SGHVS, CDR2 FNYEAQ. The CDR3 covers 17 residues. CDR3 sequence: CASSLASDRLLGSPLHF. In DNA, the CDR3 is TGTGCCAGCAGCTTAGCCTCGGACAGGCTCTTGGGGTCACCCCTCCACTTT.

The chain has TRBV6-6 and TRBJ1-6; 8 nucleotides match TRBD1. Unmatched junction bases numbered 7, after V lost 0 bases and J lost 9 bases. The germline gives CDR1 MNHNY, CDR2 SVGAGI (reference sequence). The CDR3 runs to 16 residues. CDR3 DNA sequence: TGTGCCAGCAGTTACTCGACTGAGACAGGGGTTTCACCCCTCCACTTT. Amino acids: CASSYSTETGVSPLHF.